This entry concerns a single TCR beta chain. The antigen remains unidentified. J was trimmed by 2 bases and V by 5 bases; bases with no gene match: 6. Per the germline V gene, CDR1 is SGHNT and CDR2 is YYREEE (reference sequence). The CDR3 length is 15 residues. Treatment here: roughly 10-day PBMC culture with coronavirus spike peptide pools or control peptides (ViraFEST assay). The data stem from a study of vaccination and CD4 T cells after COVID-19. Sequencing of cultured CD4+ T cell DNA used the Oncomine TCR Beta short-read assay. TCRdb reprocessed the PCR reads via MiXCR and lists one record per CDR3 protein. The table records 3,600 or so distinct CDR3 sequences, 37% of them present only once.

The sequencing sample was made of CD4+ T cells from blood, cultured in vitro. The chain employs TRBV5-4 and TRBJ2-3; 9 bases are a match to TRBD2. The clonotype comes from a human donor who had recovered from COVID-19. CDR3 sequence: CASSRAGGITDTQYF. In DNA form, the CDR3 reads TGTGCCAGCAGTAGGGCGGGGGGGATCACAGATACGCAGTATTTT.